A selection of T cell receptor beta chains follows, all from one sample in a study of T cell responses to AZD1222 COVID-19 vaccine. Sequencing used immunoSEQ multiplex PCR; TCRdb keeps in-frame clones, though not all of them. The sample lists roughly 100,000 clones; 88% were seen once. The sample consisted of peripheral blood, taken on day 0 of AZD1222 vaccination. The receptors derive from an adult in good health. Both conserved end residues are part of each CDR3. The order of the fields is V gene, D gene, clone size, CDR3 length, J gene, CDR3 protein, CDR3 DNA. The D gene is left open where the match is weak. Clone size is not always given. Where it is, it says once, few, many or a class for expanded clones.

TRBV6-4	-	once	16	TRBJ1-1	CASSDSKTGTLTEAFF	TGTGCCAGCAGTGACTCGAAAACGGGGACCCTCACTGAAGCTTTCTTT
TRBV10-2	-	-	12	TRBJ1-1	CASSEIRGAAFF	TGCGCCAGCAGTGAAATTCGGGGTGCAGCTTTCTTT
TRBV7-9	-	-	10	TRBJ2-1	CASTGTEQFF	TGTGCCAGCACTGGGACCGAGCAGTTCTTC
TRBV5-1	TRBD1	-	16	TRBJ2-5	CASSLGRQGPQETQYF	TGCGCCAGCAGCTTGGGGAGACAGGGGCCTCAAGAGACCCAGTACTTC
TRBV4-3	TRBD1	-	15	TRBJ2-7	CASSARDRVSGEQYF	TGCGCCAGCAGCGCCCGGGACAGGGTGTCTGGGGAGCAGTACTTC
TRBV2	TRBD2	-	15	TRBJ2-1	CASRRTSGSFNEQFF	TGTGCCAGCAGACGAACTAGCGGGAGTTTCAATGAGCAGTTCTTC
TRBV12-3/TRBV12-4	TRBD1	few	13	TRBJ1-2	CASSGQGTDGYTF	TGTGCCAGCAGCGGACAGGGGACGGATGGCTACACCTTC
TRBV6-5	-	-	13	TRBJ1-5	CASSTGLGQPQHF	TGTGCCAGCAGTACAGGGTTAGGTCAGCCCCAGCATTTT
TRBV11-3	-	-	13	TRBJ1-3	CASSLDRKNTIYF	TGTGCCAGCAGCTTAGATCGGAAGAACACCATATATTTT
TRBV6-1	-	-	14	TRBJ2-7	CASSEGQSPYEQYF	TGTGCCAGCAGTGAAGGACAGTCCCCCTACGAGCAGTACTTC
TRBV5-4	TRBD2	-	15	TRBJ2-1	CASSAGGSLNNEQFF	TGTGCCAGCAGCGCGGGGGGATCTCTTAACAATGAGCAGTTCTTC
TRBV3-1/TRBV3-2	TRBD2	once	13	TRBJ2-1	CASSQQLAGFQFF	TGTGCCAGCAGCCAGCAACTAGCGGGGTTTCAGTTCTTC
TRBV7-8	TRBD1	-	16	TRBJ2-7	CASSPRQGTPTYEQYF	TGTGCCAGCAGCCCCCGACAGGGGACCCCGACCTACGAGCAGTACTTC
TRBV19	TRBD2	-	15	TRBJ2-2	CASSGGGTDTGELFF	TGTGCCAGTAGCGGCGGGGGAACTGACACCGGGGAGCTGTTTTTT